This passage covers 7 T cell receptor beta chains from one sample sequenced in a study of beta chain features in type 1 diabetes. Study results and limitations: Researchers report that Type 1 diabetes patients had moderately but significantly shorter TCRB CDR3s across all four CD4+ subsets.

Expressed TCRB transcripts were sequenced because the entire RNA isolate underwent reverse transcription. The table came from immunoSEQ multiplex PCR; TCRdb's copy has only in-frame clones and leaves some out. The table lists about 160,000 clones, approximately 10% of them singletons. For these TCRs, the target antigens are not known. The specimen sequenced was central memory CD4+ T cells from blood. The receptors were gathered from a woman under 40 with type 1 diabetes.

In DNA form, the CDR3 reads TGTGCCAGCAGCTCCATAATCTACAGGGGGGGAGATACGCAGTATTTT. Its translation is CASSSIIYRGGDTQYF. V usage is TRBV7-9 and J usage is TRBJ2-3, with D possibly matching TRBD1 (8 bases). This CDR3 spans 16 amino acids. Trimming left V 4 bases short and J 5 bases short, with 19 bases between. Germline assignment: CDR1 SEHNR and CDR2 FQNEAQ (reference sequence).

This clone was picked up a small number of times. The chain recombines TRBV2 with TRBJ1-5; D possibly corresponds to TRBD1 (5 bases). This CDR3 spans 18 amino acids. Germline V gene data show CDR1 as SNHLY and CDR2 as FYNNEI. V gave up 2 bases and J gave up 0 bases, with 17 bases separating them. The CDR3 nucleotides read TGTGCCAGCAGTGAACAGGGTGTCGGATTTAATAGCAATCAGCCCCAGCATTTT. Protein sequence: CASSEQGVGFNSNQPQHF.

This clone has just a few counts. The chain carries TRBV29-1 and TRBJ2-7, with TRBD1 matching 10 bases. This CDR3 region has 13 residues. Germline V CDR1 and CDR2: SQVTM, ANQGSEA. After removal of 4 bases from V and 2 bases from J, the junction contained 2 bases not matched to a gene. This chain's CDR3 is CSVAGTGAYEQYF. The CDR3 nucleotides read TGCAGCGTTGCCGGGACAGGGGCCTACGAGCAGTACTTC.

The V gene is TRBV7-8, the J gene TRBJ1-1, with D perhaps matching TRBD1 (5 bases). Deletions cut 5 bases from V and 11 bases from J, with 24 bases between. Germline CDR1 and CDR2: SGHVS and FQNEAQ. The CDR3 runs to 15 residues. In nucleotides, the CDR3 is TGTGCCAGCAGCCTAGGGGACGGGAGATTGGGGGACGCTTTCTTT. It codes for CASSLGDGRLGDAFF. Full variable domain (outside the CDR3, taken from reference TRBV7-8 and TRBJ1-1): GAGVSQSPRYKVAKRGQDVALRCDPISGHVSLFWYQQALGQGPEFLTYFQNEAQLDKSGLPSDRFFAERPEGSVSTLKIQRTQQEDSAVYLCASSLGDGRLGDAFFGQGTRLTVV.

In its sample, this clone was seen a few times. This chain connects TRBV18 to TRBJ1-3, with D hard to call. Germline CDR1 KGHSH, CDR2 LQKENI. Trimming pared 6 bases from V and 4 bases from J, leaving 16 bases between. The CDR3 spans 15 residues. This CDR3 reads CASSLQRGEGNTIYF. The CDR3 coding sequence is TGTGCCAGCTCGCTCCAACGGGGTGAGGGAAACACCATATATTTT.

This clone was observed a handful of times. V gene TRBV5-1 combines with J gene TRBJ1-1, with 8 bases lining up with TRBD1. Germline V lookup: CDR1 SGHRS, CDR2 YFSETQ. With 4 bases clipped from V and 4 bases from J, the junction kept 9 bases outside the gene matches. The CDR3 is made up of 15 amino acids. Written as DNA, the CDR3 is TGCGCCAGCAGCGTTTACCAGGGGGCAGGCACTGAAGCTTTCTTT. Amino acids: CASSVYQGAGTEAFF.

The rearrangement joins TRBV14 to TRBJ2-2; D is ambiguous. CDR1 and CDR2 from the germline V gene are SGHDN and FVKESK. CDR3 length: 12 amino acids. Trimming cost V 1 base and J 7 bases, with 4 bases left between them. The CDR3, as DNA: TGTGCCAGCAGCCAAGGAGGCGGGGAGCTGTTTTTT. Protein: CASSQGGGELFF.